The source of this T cell receptor beta chain is a study of T cell responses to AZD1222 COVID-19 vaccine (dated by TCRdb to about 2021). In the study overall: TCR sequencing covered more than 230 trial participants: 200 to 210 given two doses of AZD1222 and around 25 given two doses of MenACWY control vaccine. Trial participants were enrolled by age into subgroups of 18-55, 56-69 and 70-plus years, and roughly 150, 30 and 60 TCR-sequenced participants, respectively, were included in these subgroups. Overall study outcomes, separate from this receptor: Conclusions about previously exposed vaccinees are limited, since just six or seven AZD1222 recipients were seropositive for SARS-CoV-2 at baseline. In the small 56-69-year group, the increase in depth fell short of significance, most likely because of low power. Reportedly, almost half of the unique spike-specific TCRs recognized epitopes lying outside the regions that are mutated in the B.1.351 and B.1.1.7 variants. Spike-specific TCR breadth and depth rose significantly after two AZD1222 doses compared with day 0 and with MenACWY recipients. Because no day 14 peak-response samples were available, repertoires were characterized only after the peak T cell response. The whole spike protein was spanned by vaccine-associated CD4 TCRs, and dominant responses were seen in regions 160-218 and 743-854. Most participants were white British and females outnumbered males, and the authors suggested that clonal diversity may have been underestimated.

The meaning of the sample's time point label: baseline before first vaccination. The treatment or condition label corresponds to: meningococcal conjugate vaccine given as trial control. Samples from vaccinated people were obtained from the UK trials COV001 and COV002, which included a single-blind randomized controlled phase 2/3 trial of AZD1222 (ChAdOx1 nCoV-19) in healthy adults. For TCRbeta chain sequencing, PBMC samples were collected from trial participants at day 0 and at day 28 after the second dose. As concerns this clone: This receptor's antigen is unknown. Base qualities are not at hand, and no much larger clone is one base apart.

The CDR3 regions of human TCRbeta chains were analyzed by immunosequencing. The source study handled its data this way. Repertoire TCRs were matched against a reference library of SARS-CoV-2-specific TCRs generated with the MIRA antigen-specificity platform. Breadth meant the fraction of unique TCRs that were SARS-CoV-2-associated, whereas depth meant the fraction of total T cells that were SARS-CoV-2-associated. Using the MIRA data, each spike-specific TCR was assigned both to the spike region to which the TCR was reactive and to a CD4 or CD8 class. Log10-transformed breadth and depth values were compared by one-way ANOVA with Sidak's multiple comparisons tests. TCRdb took over this immuneACCESS table, retaining in-frame rearrangements with V and J assigned. Such tables are incomplete; in checked studies, under half of the missing clones stem from an unresolved V gene, and the remainder is unexplained. Clone size and V and J calls were adopted from that table, with D and trimming inferred from the DNA. Recorded for this sample are around 140,000 clones; over 85% of them occurred a single time. The top ten hold 0.91% of the sample.

From its cysteine to its phenylalanine, the CDR3 spans 15 amino acids. The retained sequence is limited to the CDR3, 45 bases, with the frame set at the first base. The V and J ends are trimmed by 2 bases and 1 base, leaving 11 bases between them. CDR1 is given as SGHAT and CDR2 as FQNNGV, both from the germline V gene. The sequencing here drew on peripheral blood, taken on day 0 of MenACWY control vaccination. This TCR was recovered from an adult in good health. In this chain, TRBV11-2 is recombined with TRBJ1-1; the D gene is perhaps TRBD1, on 5 matching bases. The DNA sequence is as follows: TGTGCCAGCAGCTTATCCAGCGGGGGGAACACTGAAGCTTTCTTT. This encodes CASSLSSGGNTEAFF.